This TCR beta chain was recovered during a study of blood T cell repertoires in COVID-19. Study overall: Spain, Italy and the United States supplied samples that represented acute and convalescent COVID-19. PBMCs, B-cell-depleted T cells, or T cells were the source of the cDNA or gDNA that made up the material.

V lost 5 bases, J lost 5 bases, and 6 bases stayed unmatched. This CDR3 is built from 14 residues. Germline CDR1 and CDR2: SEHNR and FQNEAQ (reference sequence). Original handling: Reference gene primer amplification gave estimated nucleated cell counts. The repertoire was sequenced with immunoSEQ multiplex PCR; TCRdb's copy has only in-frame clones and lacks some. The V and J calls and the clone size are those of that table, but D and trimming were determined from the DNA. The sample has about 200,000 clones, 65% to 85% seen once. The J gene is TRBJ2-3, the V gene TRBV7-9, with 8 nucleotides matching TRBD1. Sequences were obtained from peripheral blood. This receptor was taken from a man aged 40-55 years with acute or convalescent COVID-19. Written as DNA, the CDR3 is TGTGCCAGCAGCCCAGGGGGCAGGAGAGATACGCAGTATTTT. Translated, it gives CASSPGGRRDTQYF.